Each of the 15 T cell receptor beta chains below was sequenced from the same sample in a study of shared clonotypes between healthy human individuals. The table came from immunoSEQ multiplex PCR; TCRdb's copy has only in-frame clones and leaves some out. The sample holds roughly 2.5 million clones, over 85% seen once. The specimen sequenced was naive CD4+ T cells sorted from blood. As to subset: CD45RA+ positively selected. Every receptor here comes from a man aged 18 to 30 in good health.

This chain joins TRBV11-2 and TRBJ2-1; D gene uncertain. Trimming left V 6 bases short and J 10 bases short, with 13 bases between. The CDR3 consists of 12 residues. Germline V gene sequence: CDR1 SGHAT, CDR2 FQNNGV. The CDR3 nucleotides are TGTGCCAGCAGGCAGGACCATCAAGAGCAGTTCTTC. Encoded protein: CASRQDHQEQFF.

This clone has only a few counts. The CDR3 here is CASSPRLAPGELFF. The DNA of the CDR3 is TGTGCCAGCAGCCCCCGACTAGCGCCCGGGGAGCTGTTTTTT. This chain uses TRBV2 with TRBJ2-2; 8 bases are shared with TRBD2. This CDR3 is built from 14 residues. CDR1 is SNHLY and CDR2 is FYNNEI in the germline V gene. V trimming: 6 bases; J trimming: 6 bases; junction bases outside the gene matches: 6.

V and J are TRBV4-1 and TRBJ2-1, with TRBD2 identical over 9 bases. CDR1 and CDR2 from the germline V gene are MGHRA and YSYEKL. V lost 1 base, J lost 8 bases, and 12 bases stayed unmatched. This CDR3 is 17 amino acids long. CDR3 region: CASSQVRASGIGYEQFF. CDR3 DNA sequence: TGCGCCAGCAGCCAAGTTCGGGCTAGCGGGATAGGATATGAGCAGTTCTTC.

V is TRBV4-1 and J is TRBJ1-1; maybe TRBD1 (5 bases). V was shortened by 2 bases and J by 0 bases, with 19 bases between the two germline ends. The CDR3 extends over 18 amino acids. Per the germline V gene, CDR1 is MGHRA and CDR2 is YSYEKL. The DNA of the CDR3 is TGCGCCAGCAGCCAAATGGGGGGTGGCAAGCGAGTGAACACTGAAGCTTTCTTT. It yields the protein CASSQMGGGKRVNTEAFF.

The chain has TRBV30 and TRBJ2-5, with 9 bases lining up with TRBD1. After removal of 4 bases from V and 5 bases from J, the junction contained 14 bases not matched to a gene. CDR3 size: 16 residues. Germline-derived CDR1 and CDR2 are GTSNPN and SVGIG (reference sequence). The CDR3 loop is CAWNSGDRVSGETQYF. CDR3 nucleotide sequence: TGTGCCTGGAATTCGGGGGACAGGGTTTCTGGCGAGACCCAGTACTTC.

This clone was seen a few times. V usage is TRBV6-5 and J usage is TRBJ1-1, with 7 bases lining up with TRBD1. The length of the CDR3 is 15 residues. The germline CDR1 and CDR2 sequences are MNHEY and SVGAGI. J gave up 6 bases and V 8 bases, and 15 bases lay outside the gene matches. CDR3 coding DNA: TGTGCCAGCCTTAAAGCGACAGGGAAGCCGGCTGAAGCTTTCTTT. This codes for CASLKATGKPAEAFF.

The chain recombines TRBV5-8 with TRBJ2-5; D is undetermined. The germline V and J ends were trimmed by 0 bases and 4 bases, with 10 bases remaining between them. The CDR3 contains 14 residues. Germline V gives CDR1 SGHTS, CDR2 YDEGEE. In DNA, the CDR3 is TGTGCCAGCAGCTTGGGCCCGAGAGGAGAGACCCAGTACTTC. It translates to CASSLGPRGETQYF.

The V call is TRBV10-3, the J call TRBJ2-2, with 11 bases matching TRBD1. After removal of 6 bases from V and 4 bases from J, the junction contained 4 bases not matched to a gene. Germline V gene sequence: CDR1 ENHRY, CDR2 SYGVKD. CDR3 size: 15 residues. CDR3 sequence reads: CAISRDRGVTGELFF. The CDR3 coding sequence is TGTGCCATCAGCCGGGACAGGGGGGTCACCGGGGAGCTGTTTTTT.

This sequence joins TRBV10-3 and TRBJ1-2; possibly TRBD1 for D (5 bases). Trimming removed 2 bases at V and 3 bases at J, with 7 bases between. The CDR3 is 13 residues long. Germline CDR1 and CDR2: ENHRY and SYGVKD. The CDR3 is CAISEVGDYGYTF. The CDR3 coding sequence is TGTGCCATCAGTGAGGTGGGGGACTATGGCTACACCTTC.

The J gene is TRBJ2-7, the V gene TRBV18; a weak D match, TRBD2 (7 bases). V was pared by 4 bases and J by 2 bases, with 12 bases between. Per the germline V gene, CDR1 is KGHSH and CDR2 is LQKENI. The CDR3 sequence is 14 residues long. DNA of the CDR3: TGTGCCAGCTCACAAGGGGGGGGGCCCTACGAGCAGTACTTC. It translates to CASSQGGGPYEQYF.

This chain uses TRBV30 with TRBJ1-5, with D possibly matching TRBD1 (6 bases). The CDR3 has 15 amino acids. Per germline, CDR1 GTSNPN and CDR2 SVGIG (reference sequence). The V end was cut by 3 bases, the J end by 7 bases, with 19 bases between. The DNA of the CDR3 is TGTGCCTGGAGCAGGGGTGAGGTGAGCAGGCAGCCCCAGCATTTT. It is translated as CAWSRGEVSRQPQHF.

The chain couples TRBV11-3 to TRBJ1-6, with a tentative D call TRBD1 (5 bases). This CDR3 has 16 residues. CDR1 is SGHNT, CDR2 YENEEA, per germline. Trimming took off 0 bases at V and 10 bases at J, with 16 bases between the two ends. The CDR3 sequence: CASSLEIRENRSPLHF. For the CDR3, the DNA is TGTGCCAGCAGCTTAGAAATACGGGAAAACAGGTCACCCCTCCACTTT. Together with reference TRBV11-3 and TRBJ1-6, the CDR3 gives the full variable domain: EAGVVQSPRYKIIEKKQPVAFWCNPISGHNTLYWYLQNLGQGPELLIRYENEEAVDDSQLPKDRFSAERLKGVDSTLKIQPAELGDSAVYLCASSLEIRENRSPLHFGNGTRLTVT.

This clone appeared once. The chain employs TRBV19 and TRBJ2-1; TRBD2 aligns across 10 bases. The V segment lost 3 bases and the J segment 9 bases; nucleotides outside the gene matches: 5. The V gene's germline CDR1 is LNHDA and CDR2 SQIVND (reference sequence). The CDR3 consists of 14 residues. The CDR3 coding sequence is TGTGCCAGTAGTATTGGGACTAGCGCTCCTGAGCAGTTCTTC. This codes for CASSIGTSAPEQFF. The variable domain in full, with the rest retrieved from reference TRBV19 and TRBJ2-1, is DGGITQSPKYLFRKEGQNVTLSCEQNLNHDAMYWYRQDPGQGLRLIYYSQIVNDFQKGDIAEGYSVSREKKESFPLTVTSAQKNPTAFYLCASSIGTSAPEQFFGPGTRLTVL.

The chain links TRBV28 to TRBJ1-6, with D possibly TRBD1 on 6 matching bases. The CDR3 loop spans 19 amino acids. V was pared by 6 bases and J by 0 bases, with 21 bases between. Germline CDR1 reads MDHEN; CDR2 reads SYDVKM. The CDR3 sequence: CASSRLGGQGSSYNSPLHF. In DNA, the CDR3 is TGTGCCAGCAGCCGCCTCGGCGGTCAGGGGAGCTCCTATAATTCACCCCTCCACTTT.

The V call is TRBV7-2, the J call TRBJ1-5; 10 bases are shared with TRBD1. Per the germline V gene, CDR1 is SGHTA and CDR2 is FQGNSA. V dropped 5 bases and J dropped 7; count of bases not matched to a gene: 11. The CDR3 contains 16 residues. The DNA for the CDR3 is TGTGCCAGCAGCCGCTTAGGGACAGGGGTTGAGCAGCCCCAGCATTTT. It is translated as CASSRLGTGVEQPQHF.